Described below is a single TCR beta chain sequence and its context. Its binding antigen is unknown. The record has no base qualities; no much larger clone is one base away. The record originates from a study of shared clonotypes between healthy human individuals (dated by TCRdb to the early 2020s). Background for the entire study: The cohort included three men and a couple of women between 18 and 49 years of age. Libraries were prepared and TCR repertoires were sequenced by different laboratories using diverse techniques, in order to increase sequencing depth and limit assay-specific biases. Between about 0.94 and 8.9 billion PBMCs per donor were obtained by leukapheresis. To estimate repertoire size and how much clonotypes are shared between individuals, the study performed deep sequencing of blood TCR repertoires from about five healthy adults. For each donor, CD4 naive and CD4 memory were each given three plates, CD8 naive was given two plates, and CD8 memory was given one plate. Study-wide findings and limitations: Based on pairwise subsampling, the degree of clonotype sharing among donors was expected to be affected by sequencing depth. Larger estimated clonotype richness was generally found for naive subsets than for memory subsets. Compared with non-shared clonotypes, clonotypes shared by all four sorted-subset donors had higher generation probabilities. About 5% of naive CD4, 3% to 3.5% of naive CD8, 2% to 2.5% of memory CD4, and 0.35% to 0.5% of memory CD8 clonotypes were shared across a few donors. Only blood was sampled, and tissue TCR repertoires likely differ from those in blood. Even with the large sequencing depth, rarefaction of the sorted-subset datasets indicated that sequencing was incomplete. The genetic and exposure-history diversity represented was limited by the small number of donors.

The donors were healthy, HIV-negative adults who had no recently reported acute infections or vaccinations. All donors were Caucasian adults living in Nashville, Tennessee, USA. Magnetic negative selection was used to enrich CD4+ T cells, after which naive cells were positively selected on CD45RA and the negative fraction became the memory subset. After blood collection by leukapheresis, PBMCs were isolated using Ficoll-Histopaque density gradient centrifugation and then cryopreserved in the vapor phase of liquid nitrogen. Purity and quantity of every magnetically sorted T cell population were checked by analytical flow cytometry. From each sorted fraction, genomic DNA was isolated and quantified by UV absorbance on a Nanodrop 2000c. The CDR3 has 16 amino acids, counting the end cysteine and phenylalanine. Here the CDR3 DNA is all that survives: 48 bases in frame from base 1. In the germline V gene, CDR1 corresponds to SGHVS and CDR2 to FQNEAQ. The V and J ends are trimmed by 4 bases and 0 bases, leaving 15 bases between them.

TCR CDR3 regions were amplified from genomic DNA by multiplex PCR using the deep immunoSEQ assay. Extracted genomic DNA from each cell subset was spread evenly across all wells of several immunoSEQ 96-well plates, with each plate serving as a replicate. For sorted subsets, each replicate PCR was loaded with around 220 ng genomic DNA, equivalent to about 30,000 T cell genomes. The purified libraries were quantified using a Qubit 3.0 fluorometer, sized with a Bioanalyzer 2100, and then quantified again using the KAPA Library Quantification kit. Every immunoSEQ 96-well plate was sequenced on a dedicated single-read 150-cycle Illumina NextSeq 550 flow cell. In the paper's pipeline: Because only junctional sequences without quality scores were contained in the immunoSEQ output, filtering matching that applied to full-length reads could not be performed. Sequences were annotated with PyIR, a Python wrapper for IgBLAST v1.9, and V/J genes and CDR3 were assigned using IMGT germline references. Reads were filtered out if the reads had weak V/J assignments (E-value above 1e-6), no CDR3, stop codons, out-of-frame junctions, or ambiguous translated residues. A V3J clonotype was defined by an identical inferred V gene, J gene, and CDR3 amino acid sequence. Percentage overlap between repertoires was computed as shared unique clonotypes divided by the size of the smaller repertoire. RTK rarefaction, the Chao1 estimator, and Recon v2.1 estimates of unobserved clonotypes were used to assess repertoire richness. OLGA was used to compute generation probabilities for all TCRbeta clonotypes that the gDNA method yielded from a handful of donors. TCRdb limited this immuneACCESS table to in-frame rearrangements with V and J called. A share of clones is missing; checked studies link under half to unresolved V genes, and the rest is unexplained. V and J calls plus clone size are reproduced from that table; the DNA served to infer D and trimming. This sample has 850,000 to 1,200,000 clones in its table, and approximately 72% of those were observed once. The biggest ten clones account for approximately 1.5% of the sample.

Sequenced input: memory CD4+ T cells sorted from blood. The cell subset or site label corresponds to: CD45RA-negative fraction. This sequence uses TRBV7-8 and TRBJ1-2; no D gene can be assigned with confidence. This TCR was recovered from a man aged 18-30 years in good health. CDR3 reads: CASSSPLTFANYGYTF. The nucleotide sequence is TGTGCCAGCAGCTCCCCCCTAACTTTCGCTAACTATGGCTACACCTTC.